At least ten counts were recorded for the clone carrying this T cell receptor (beta chain). Its matching antigen is unknown. Germline lookup yields CDR1 MDHEN and CDR2 SYDVKM. Trimming left V 3 bases short and J 2 bases short, with 8 bases between. The CDR3 has 13 amino acids. A library of TCRbeta sequences, prepared with unique molecular identifiers, was generated. TCRdb re-analysed the PCR reads in MiXCR, keeping a single row per CDR3 protein. The data show over 200,000 distinct CDR3 sequences, about a tenth seen once. The sample originates from a study of T-cell reconstitution after alpha-beta-depleted transplantation in children. Broader study findings: In patients about two months after transplant, alpha-beta T cells reportedly arose from several hundred expanded graft clones. T-cell numbers and diversity one year post-transplant derived largely from freshly generated T cells.

Sequences were derived from PBMCs, sampled before TCRalphabeta/CD19-depleted stem cell transplant. V gene TRBV28 combines with J gene TRBJ2-7, with D hard to call. The clonotype comes from a child younger than two with acute myeloid leukemia, due to receive a stem cell transplant. DNA of the CDR3: TGTGCCAGCAGTTTCGTCGTCCCCTACGAGCAGTACTTC. Translating gives CASSFVVPYEQYF.